A single sample gave rise to the 5 T cell receptor beta chains below, sequenced in a study of OX40 agonist ivuxolimab in advanced cancers. The method was immunoSEQ multiplex PCR; TCRdb's version includes in-frame clones alone and lacks a portion of them. This table has 70,000 or so clones, roughly 80% appearing once. Material: CD4+ or CD8+ T cells sorted from blood, obtained in a trial of the OX40 agonist ivuxolimab. These TCRs come from an adult with an advanced solid tumor such as melanoma, head and neck, liver or kidney cancer.

The chain carries TRBV10-3 and TRBJ2-3, with D perhaps matching TRBD2 (7 bases). This CDR3 comprises 14 residues. The ends were cut back, 11 bases at V and 2 bases at J, with 17 bases in the middle. Germline V gene data show CDR1 as ENHRY and CDR2 as SYGVKD. The CDR3 region has the DNA TGTGCCGGGGGGGGGCCAGGAGCCACAGATACGCAGTATTTT. Encoded protein: CAGGGPGATDTQYF.

The gene calls are TRBV30 and TRBJ2-5, with D hard to call. The germline V gene encodes CDR1 GTSNPN and CDR2 SVGIG (reference sequence). The CDR3 contains 11 residues. The V gene lost 1 base and the J gene lost 5 bases, with 5 bases spanning the gap. The CDR3 DNA reads TGTGCCTGGAGTGAGAGGGAGACCCAGTACTTC. Amino acid sequence: CAWSERETQYF. The variable domain in full, with the rest retrieved from reference TRBV30 and TRBJ2-5, is SQTIHQWPATLVQPVGSPLSLECTVEGTSNPNLYWYRQAAGRGLQLLFYSVGIGQISSEVPQNLSASRPQDRQFILSSKKLLLSDSGFYLCAWSERETQYFGPGTRLLVL.

The genes are TRBV11-2 and TRBJ2-5; 8 bases match TRBD2. In germline, CDR1 is SGHAT, CDR2 FQNNGV. The CDR3 length is 15 residues. With 5 bases clipped from V and 5 bases from J, the junction kept 10 bases outside the gene matches. CDR3: CASSRGTSGQETQYF. CDR3 nucleotide sequence: TGTGCCAGCAGCAGGGGGACTAGTGGTCAGGAGACCCAGTACTTC.

The V and J genes are TRBV4-2 and TRBJ2-4, with D possibly matching TRBD2 (6 bases). The CDR3 contains 14 residues. The germline V and J ends were trimmed by 1 base and 5 bases, with 9 bases remaining between them. Germline V lookup: CDR1 LGHNA, CDR2 YNFKEQ. The CDR3 region has the DNA TGTGCCAGCAGCCAAGGGAGGGAAGAAAACATTCAGTACTTC. Translation: CASSQGREENIQYF.

The rearrangement uses TRBV6-1 and TRBJ1-2, with D possibly being TRBD1 (6 bases). The V gene lost 5 bases and the J gene lost 6 bases, with 16 bases spanning the gap. The germline V gene has CDR1 MNHNS and CDR2 SASEGT. This CDR3 spans 14 amino acids. CDR3 DNA: TGTGCCAGCAGTCCCCTGACAGGTCTCCATGGCTACACCTTC. This gives the protein CASSPLTGLHGYTF.